Sequencing of this T cell receptor (beta chain) was carried out in a study of T cell changes during pregnancy in multiple sclerosis. The ends were cut back, 1 base at V and 2 bases at J, with 8 bases in the middle. Germline CDR1 is SGHTA and CDR2 is FQGNSA. CDR3 length: 14 amino acids. Assay: immunoSEQ multiplex PCR; the TCRdb copy retains only in-frame clones and omits some. The table lists 130,000 or so clones, roughly 96% of them singletons. This chain joins TRBV7-2 and TRBJ1-2; D gene unclear. Sample: peripheral blood, taken after pregnancy. This TCR was recovered from a female donor with multiple sclerosis, enrolled in a pregnancy study. CDR3 in amino acids: CASSLGGGNYGYTF. In DNA form, the CDR3 reads TGTGCCAGCAGCTTAGGAGGAGGGAACTATGGCTACACCTTC.